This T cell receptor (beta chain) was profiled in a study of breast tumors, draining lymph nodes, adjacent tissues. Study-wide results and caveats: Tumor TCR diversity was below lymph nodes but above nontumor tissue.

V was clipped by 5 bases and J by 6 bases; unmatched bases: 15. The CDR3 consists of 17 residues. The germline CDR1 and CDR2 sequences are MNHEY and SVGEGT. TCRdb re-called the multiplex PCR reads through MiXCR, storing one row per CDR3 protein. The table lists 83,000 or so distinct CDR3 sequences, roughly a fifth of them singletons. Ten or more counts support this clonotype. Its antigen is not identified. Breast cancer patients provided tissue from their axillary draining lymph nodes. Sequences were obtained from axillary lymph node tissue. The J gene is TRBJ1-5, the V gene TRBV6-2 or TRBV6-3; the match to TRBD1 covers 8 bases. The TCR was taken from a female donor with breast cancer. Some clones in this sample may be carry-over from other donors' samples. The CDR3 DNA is TGTGCCAGCAGTCACCCACGGACAGGGACGGTTTCTCAGCCCCAGCATTTT. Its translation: CASSHPRTGTVSQPQHF.